This is a list of T cell receptor beta chains from one sample in a study of PD-1 blockade in classical Hodgkin lymphoma. Sequencing was performed with immunoSEQ multiplex PCR; in TCRdb, only in-frame clones are kept and a portion is missing. The repertoire has about 8,000 clones, about four fifths of them found once; the top ten carry 45%. The material sequenced was peripheral blood mononuclear cells (PBMCs), taken before the fourth cycle of nivolumab. The source of these receptors is a human donor with classical Hodgkin lymphoma. Each CDR3 is given with its conserved first and last residue. D genes are given only for firm matches. Clone size is not always given. Where it is, it says once, few, many or a class for expanded clones.

V: TRBV11-2
D: NA
J: TRBJ2-7
size: NA
CDR3: CASRPGQTYEQYF
DNA: TGTGCCAGCAGACCGGGGCAAACCTACGAGCAGTACTTC

V: TRBV18
D: NA
J: TRBJ2-1
size: NA
CDR3: CASSRLALSSYNEQFF
DNA: TGTGCCAGCTCACGTCTAGCGTTGAGCTCCTACAATGAGCAGTTCTTC

V: TRBV11-2
D: TRBD2
J: TRBJ2-1
size: NA
CDR3: CASSFVGGSSHEQFF
DNA: TGTGCCAGCAGCTTTGTCGGCGGGAGCTCTCATGAGCAGTTCTTC

V: TRBV5-6
D: TRBD1
J: TRBJ2-7
size: NA
CDR3: CASSLEQGLFYEQYF
DNA: TGTGCCAGCAGCTTGGAACAGGGGCTGTTCTACGAGCAGTACTTC

V: TRBV13
D: TRBD1
J: TRBJ2-5
size: NA
CDR3: CASSLGDRVGEQYF
DNA: TGTGCCAGCAGCTTAGGGGACAGGGTGGGGGAGCAGTACTTC

V: TRBV14
D: NA
J: TRBJ1-2
size: NA
CDR3: CASSQDRRRYGYTF
DNA: TGTGCCAGCAGCCAAGATCGACGCCGCTATGGCTACACCTTC

V: TRBV28
D: NA
J: TRBJ2-1
size: NA
CDR3: CASSLPRLVGNEQFF
DNA: TGTGCCAGCAGTTTACCCCGACTAGTGGGGAATGAGCAGTTCTTC

V: TRBV5-6
D: TRBD1
J: TRBJ1-5
size: NA
CDR3: CASSTSTGASQPQHF
DNA: TGTGCCAGCAGCACCTCGACAGGGGCAAGTCAGCCCCAGCATTTT

V: TRBV27
D: TRBD2
J: TRBJ2-5
size: NA
CDR3: CASSFSGGTQYF
DNA: TGTGCCAGCAGCTTTAGCGGGGGGACCCAGTACTTC

V: TRBV7-9
D: NA
J: TRBJ2-7
size: once
CDR3: CASSPVSSPYEQYF
DNA: TGTGCCAGCAGCCCGGTTTCGTCCCCCTACGAGCAGTACTTC

V: TRBV6-5
D: TRBD1
J: TRBJ1-3
size: NA
CDR3: CASSYGTGGNTIYF
DNA: TGTGCCAGCAGTTACGGGACAGGGGGAAACACCATATATTTT

V: TRBV7-2
D: NA
J: TRBJ1-5
size: NA
CDR3: CASSRQNQPQHF
DNA: TGTGCCAGCAGCCGCCAGAATCAGCCCCAGCATTTT

V: TRBV7-2
D: NA
J: TRBJ1-3
size: NA
CDR3: CASSSGDSGNTIYF
DNA: TGTGCCAGCAGCAGCGGGGACTCTGGAAACACCATATATTTT

V: TRBV28
D: NA
J: TRBJ2-1
size: NA
CDR3: CASSAPGLSGYNEQFF
DNA: TGTGCCAGCAGTGCCCCGGGACTTAGCGGCTACAATGAGCAGTTCTTC